This T cell receptor (beta chain) was identified in a study of blood T cell repertoires in COVID-19. Background on the study: PBMCs, B-cell-depleted T cells, or T cells were the source of the cDNA or gDNA that made up the material.

CDR3 size: 16 residues. The V gene's germline CDR1 is LGHNA and CDR2 YSLEER. With 1 base removed from V and 8 bases from J, the gap between germline ends came to 17 bases. Per the study methods: Reference gene primer amplification gave nucleated cell count estimates. Profiling relied on immunoSEQ multiplex PCR, and the TCRdb table lists in-frame clones only, not all of them. Clone size and V and J calls were adopted from that table, with D and trimming inferred from the DNA. In the table there are around 19,000 clones, approximately 90% of which are singletons. This receptor was taken from a human donor in a cohort sampled during active COVID-19. The chain joins TRBV4-3 to TRBJ1-4, with a tentative D call TRBD1 (5 bases). The sequenced material came from peripheral blood. DNA for the CDR3: TGCGCCAGCAGCCAAGGGGGACTACCGATAGGGGAAAAACTGTTTTTT. This encodes CASSQGGLPIGEKLFF.